The 8 T cell receptor beta chains given below trace back to one sample, sequenced in a study of glioma-infiltrating T cells after dendritic cell vaccination. Method: immunoSEQ multiplex PCR; TCRdb's copy keeps in-frame clones and lacks some. The table includes roughly 96,000 clones, 70% to 80% detected once. Specimen: blood, collected before dendritic cell vaccination. All receptors derive from a human donor with glioblastoma.

The chain combines TRBV11-2 with TRBJ2-7, with TRBD2 as a possible D gene (5 bases). This CDR3 has 13 amino acids. Germline V gives CDR1 SGHAT, CDR2 FQNNGV. V lost 5 bases and J lost 4, with 12 bases in between. CDR3 nucleotide sequence: TGTGCCAGCAGCACCCCGGGCGGGTACGAGCAGTACTTC. It codes for CASSTPGGYEQYF.

CDR3 region: CASSHGQGEIYGYTF. The CDR3 DNA sequence: TGCGCCAGCAGCCACGGACAGGGGGAAATCTATGGCTACACCTTC. The chain has TRBV4-1 and TRBJ1-2; 10 positions agree with TRBD1. Germline CDR1 is MGHRA and CDR2 is YSYEKL. V lost 3 bases and J lost 4; bases outside the gene matches: 5. This CDR3 is 15 amino acids long.

The chain carries TRBV9 and TRBJ1-5; 8 bases map to TRBD1. V lost 4 bases to trimming and J lost 3 bases; unmatched junction nucleotides: 18. CDR1 is SGDLS, CDR2 YYNGEE, per germline. The CDR3 loop spans 19 amino acids. For the CDR3, the DNA is TGTGCCAGCAGCCCCCTGGGATCGTTTCGGGACAGGTACAATCAGCCCCAGCATTTT. Its protein product is CASSPLGSFRDRYNQPQHF.

The V gene is TRBV4-1, the J gene TRBJ1-4, with 10 nucleotides matching TRBD1. CDR3 size: 15 residues. The ends lost 4 bases at V and 8 bases at J; junction bases unmatched: 7. From germline, CDR1 is MGHRA and CDR2 YSYEKL. The CDR3 region is CASSRSGTGVEKLFF. The DNA of the CDR3 is TGCGCCAGCAGCCGCTCCGGGACAGGGGTCGAAAAACTGTTTTTT.

This sequence joins TRBV27 and TRBJ2-7; 8 bases are shared with TRBD1. V lost 5 bases to trimming and J lost 2 bases; unmatched junction nucleotides: 8. The germline gives CDR1 MNHEY, CDR2 SMNVEV (reference sequence). This CDR3 contains 15 residues. Here the CDR3 DNA reads TGTGCCAGCAGTGTCCGGACAGGGTTCCCCTACGAGCAGTACTTC. It encodes CASSVRTGFPYEQYF.

The V call is TRBV10-3, the J call TRBJ2-1, with 9 nucleotides matching TRBD2. Trimming took 7 bases from V and 2 from J; bases not matched to a gene: 6. CDR1 ENHRY and CDR2 SYGVKD come from the germline V gene. The CDR3 contains 15 residues. The CDR3, as DNA: TGTGCCATCACCCCCAGACTAGCGGCCTACAATGAGCAGTTCTTC. Translated: CAITPRLAAYNEQFF.

The chain joins TRBV5-6 to TRBJ2-1, with 11 bases identical to TRBD2. Unmatched junction bases numbered 4, after V lost 2 bases and J lost 12 bases. The CDR3 extends over 13 amino acids. From germline, CDR1 is SGHDT and CDR2 YYEEEE. The CDR3: CASSFLAGGWQFF. The CDR3 nucleotides are TGTGCCAGCAGCTTTCTAGCGGGAGGTTGGCAGTTCTTC.

V and J are TRBV5-4 and TRBJ2-3, with a possible D match to TRBD2 (6 bases). The V end lost 4 bases, the J end lost 4 bases, and 16 bases lay between the germline ends. The CDR3 runs to 15 residues. The V gene's germline CDR1 is SGHNT and CDR2 YYREEE (reference sequence). CDR3 loop: CASSPVGPGADTQYF. CDR3 bases: TGTGCCAGCAGCCCCGTAGGCCCGGGGGCAGATACGCAGTATTTT.